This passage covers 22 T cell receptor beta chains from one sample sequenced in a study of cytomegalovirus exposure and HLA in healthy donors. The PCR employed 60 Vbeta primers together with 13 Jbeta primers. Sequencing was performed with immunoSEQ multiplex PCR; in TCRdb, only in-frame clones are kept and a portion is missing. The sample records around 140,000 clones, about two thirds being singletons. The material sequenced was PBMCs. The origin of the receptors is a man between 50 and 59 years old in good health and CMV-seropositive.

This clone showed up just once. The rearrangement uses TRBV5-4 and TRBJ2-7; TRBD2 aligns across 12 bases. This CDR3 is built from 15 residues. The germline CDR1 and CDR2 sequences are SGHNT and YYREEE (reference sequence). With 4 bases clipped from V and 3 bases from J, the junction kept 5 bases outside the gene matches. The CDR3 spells CASSTGLAGNYEQYF. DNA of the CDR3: TGTGCCAGCAGCACCGGACTAGCGGGGAACTACGAGCAGTACTTC.

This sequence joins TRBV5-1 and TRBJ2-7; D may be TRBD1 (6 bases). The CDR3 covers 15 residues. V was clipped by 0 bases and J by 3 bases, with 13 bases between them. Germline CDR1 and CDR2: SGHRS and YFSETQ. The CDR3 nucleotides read TGCGCCAGCAGCTTGGATGTCGGACAGCGCTACGAGCAGTACTTC. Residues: CASSLDVGQRYEQYF.

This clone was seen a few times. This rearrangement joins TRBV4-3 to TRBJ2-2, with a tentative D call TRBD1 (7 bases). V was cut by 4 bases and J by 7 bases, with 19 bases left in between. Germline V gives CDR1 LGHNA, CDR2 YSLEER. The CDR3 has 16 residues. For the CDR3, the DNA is TGCGCCAGCAGCCTGCATAGACAGGGAGGTAGCGGGGAGCTGTTTTTT. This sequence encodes CASSLHRQGGSGELFF.

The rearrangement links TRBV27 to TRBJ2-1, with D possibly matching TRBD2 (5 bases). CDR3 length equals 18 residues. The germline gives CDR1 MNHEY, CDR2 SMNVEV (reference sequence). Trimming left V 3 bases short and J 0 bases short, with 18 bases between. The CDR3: CASSFGSASRGSYNEQFF. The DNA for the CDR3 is TGTGCCAGCAGTTTCGGTTCGGCATCACGGGGCTCCTACAATGAGCAGTTCTTC.

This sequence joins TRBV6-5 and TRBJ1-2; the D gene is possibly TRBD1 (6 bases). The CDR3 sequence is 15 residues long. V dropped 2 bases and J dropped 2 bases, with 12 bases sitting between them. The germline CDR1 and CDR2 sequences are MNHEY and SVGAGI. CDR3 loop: CASSYGTPSNYGYTF. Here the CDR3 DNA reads TGTGCCAGCAGTTACGGGACACCTTCGAACTATGGCTACACCTTC.

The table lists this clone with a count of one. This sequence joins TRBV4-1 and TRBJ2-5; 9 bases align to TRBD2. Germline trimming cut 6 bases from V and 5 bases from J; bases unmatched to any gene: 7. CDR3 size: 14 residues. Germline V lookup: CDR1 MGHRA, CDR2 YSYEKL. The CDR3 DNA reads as TGCGCCAGCAGGGGCGGGGGGGCGCGGGAGACCCAGTACTTC. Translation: CASRGGGARETQYF.

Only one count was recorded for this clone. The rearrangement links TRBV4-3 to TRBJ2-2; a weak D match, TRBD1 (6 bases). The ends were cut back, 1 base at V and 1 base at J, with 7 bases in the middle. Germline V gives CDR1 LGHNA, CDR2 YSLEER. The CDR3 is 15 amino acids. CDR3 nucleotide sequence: TGCGCCAGCAGCCAAGGACAGGTGAACACCGGGGAGCTGTTTTTT. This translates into CASSQGQVNTGELFF.

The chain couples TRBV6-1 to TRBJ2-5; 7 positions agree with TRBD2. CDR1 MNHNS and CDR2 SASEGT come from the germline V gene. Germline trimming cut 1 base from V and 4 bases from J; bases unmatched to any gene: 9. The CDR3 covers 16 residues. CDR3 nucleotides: TGTGCCAGCAGTGAAGTGGAGCGGGGAGGGAGAGAGACCCAGTACTTC. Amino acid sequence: CASSEVERGGRETQYF.

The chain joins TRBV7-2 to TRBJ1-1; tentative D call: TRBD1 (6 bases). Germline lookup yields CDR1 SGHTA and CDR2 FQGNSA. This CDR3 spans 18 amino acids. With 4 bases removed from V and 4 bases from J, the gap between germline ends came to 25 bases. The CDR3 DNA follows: TGTGCCAGCAGCTCCGAGGGGGGAGGGGGGCAATCGGGCACTGAAGCTTTCTTT. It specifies CASSSEGGGGQSGTEAFF.

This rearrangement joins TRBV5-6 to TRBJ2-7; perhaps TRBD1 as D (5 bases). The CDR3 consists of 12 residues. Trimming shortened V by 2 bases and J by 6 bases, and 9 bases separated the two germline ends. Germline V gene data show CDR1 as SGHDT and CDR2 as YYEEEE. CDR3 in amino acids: CASSFYRTEQYF. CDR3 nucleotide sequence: TGTGCCAGCAGCTTCTACAGGACCGAGCAGTACTTC.

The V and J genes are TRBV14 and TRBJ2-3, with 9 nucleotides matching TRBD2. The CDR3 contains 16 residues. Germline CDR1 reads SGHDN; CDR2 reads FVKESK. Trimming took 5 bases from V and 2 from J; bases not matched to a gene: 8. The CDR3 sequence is CASSSLAGQDTDTQYF. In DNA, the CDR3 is TGTGCCAGCAGCTCCCTAGCGGGGCAAGACACAGATACGCAGTATTTT.

The CDR3 region has the DNA TGCGCCAGCAGCTTGGAGGGGGCGTTAACTGAAGCTTTCTTT. This gives the protein CASSLEGALTEAFF. The chain has TRBV5-1 and TRBJ1-1; TRBD1 matches at 7 bases. With V trimmed by 0 bases and J by 5 bases, 4 bases remained unmatched. The CDR3 is made up of 14 amino acids. CDR1 is SGHRS and CDR2 is YFSETQ in the germline V gene.

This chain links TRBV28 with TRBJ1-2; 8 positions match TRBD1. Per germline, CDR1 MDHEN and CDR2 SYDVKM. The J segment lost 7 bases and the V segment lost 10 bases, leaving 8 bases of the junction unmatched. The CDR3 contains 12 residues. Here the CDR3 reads CAITDRVGGYTF. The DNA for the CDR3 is TGTGCCATCACGGACAGGGTTGGTGGCTACACCTTC.

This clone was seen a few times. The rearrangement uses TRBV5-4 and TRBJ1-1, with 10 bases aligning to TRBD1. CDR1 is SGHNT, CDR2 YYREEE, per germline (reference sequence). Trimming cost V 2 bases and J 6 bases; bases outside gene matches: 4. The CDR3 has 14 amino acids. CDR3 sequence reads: CASSLGTGDPEAFF. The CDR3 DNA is TGTGCCAGCAGCTTAGGGACAGGGGATCCTGAAGCTTTCTTT.

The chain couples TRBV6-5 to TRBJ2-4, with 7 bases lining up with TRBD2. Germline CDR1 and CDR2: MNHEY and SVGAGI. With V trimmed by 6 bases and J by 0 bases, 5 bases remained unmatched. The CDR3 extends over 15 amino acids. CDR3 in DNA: TGTGCCAGCAGCGGCGGGGGTTCAGCCAAAAACATTCAGTACTTC. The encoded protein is CASSGGGSAKNIQYF.

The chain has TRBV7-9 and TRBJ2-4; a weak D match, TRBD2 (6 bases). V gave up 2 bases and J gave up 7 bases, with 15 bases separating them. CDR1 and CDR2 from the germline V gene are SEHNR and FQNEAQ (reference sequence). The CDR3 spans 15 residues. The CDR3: CASSLRDSGGNIQYF. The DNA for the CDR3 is TGTGCCAGCAGCTTAAGGGACTCGGGTGGGAACATTCAGTACTTC.

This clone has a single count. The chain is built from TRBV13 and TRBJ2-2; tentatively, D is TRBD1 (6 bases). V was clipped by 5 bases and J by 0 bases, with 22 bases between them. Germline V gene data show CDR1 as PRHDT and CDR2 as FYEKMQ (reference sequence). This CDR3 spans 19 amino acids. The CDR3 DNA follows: TGTGCCAGCAGCAACCGAGGGGGTAGGATGGCTGCGAACACCGGGGAGCTGTTTTTT. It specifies CASSNRGGRMAANTGELFF.

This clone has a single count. This chain's CDR3 is CASSRGLAGAKIDTQYF. DNA of the CDR3: TGTGCCAGTAGTAGAGGACTAGCGGGAGCTAAAATAGATACGCAGTATTTT. V gene TRBV19 combines with J gene TRBJ2-3, with 13 bases matching TRBD2. Germline values: CDR1 LNHDA, CDR2 SQIVND (reference sequence). With V trimmed by 4 bases and J by 5 bases, 9 bases remained unmatched. The CDR3 is 17 residues long.

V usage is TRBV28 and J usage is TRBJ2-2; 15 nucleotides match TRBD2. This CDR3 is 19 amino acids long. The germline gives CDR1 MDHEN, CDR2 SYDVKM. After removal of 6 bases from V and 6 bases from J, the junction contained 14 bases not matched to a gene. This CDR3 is CASSLKNTGLAGGPGELFF. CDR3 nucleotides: TGTGCCAGCAGCCTAAAAAATACGGGACTAGCGGGAGGTCCCGGGGAGCTGTTTTTT.

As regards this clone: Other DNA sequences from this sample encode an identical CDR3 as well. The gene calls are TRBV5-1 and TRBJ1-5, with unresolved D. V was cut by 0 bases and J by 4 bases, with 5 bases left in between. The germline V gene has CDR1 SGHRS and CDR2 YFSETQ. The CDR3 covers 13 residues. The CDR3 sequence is CASSLAGNQPQHF. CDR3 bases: TGCGCCAGCAGCTTGGCGGGGAATCAGCCCCAGCATTTT.

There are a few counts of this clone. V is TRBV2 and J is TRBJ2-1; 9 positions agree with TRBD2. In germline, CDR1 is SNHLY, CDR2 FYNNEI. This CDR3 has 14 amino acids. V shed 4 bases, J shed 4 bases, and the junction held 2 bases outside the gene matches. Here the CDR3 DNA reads TGTGCCAGCAGTGCACTAGCGGGTTACAATGAGCAGTTCTTC. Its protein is CASSALAGYNEQFF.

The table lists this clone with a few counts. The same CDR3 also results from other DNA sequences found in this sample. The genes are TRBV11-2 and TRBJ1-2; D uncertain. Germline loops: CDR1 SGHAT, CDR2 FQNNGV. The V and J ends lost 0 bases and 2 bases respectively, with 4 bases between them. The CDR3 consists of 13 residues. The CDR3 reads CASSLDRNYGYTF. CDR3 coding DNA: TGTGCCAGCAGCTTAGACAGAAACTATGGCTACACCTTC.